These 32 T cell receptor beta chains originate from one sample sequenced in a study of neurological immune-mediated disorders. TCRdb passed the 5' RACE reads through MiXCR, listing each CDR3 protein once. The sample has some 38,000 distinct CDR3 sequences; about 3.2% are singletons. The time point was: longitudinal time-point 1 (baseline). The sequencing sample was made of PBMCs. All receptors derive from a woman aged 55-69 years with multiple sclerosis.

The sample holds many counts of this clonotype. The CDR3 protein is CASSTGNRAGTEAFF. CDR3 DNA: TGCGCCAGCAGCACCGGGAACAGGGCTGGCACTGAAGCTTTCTTT. V and J are TRBV4-1 and TRBJ1-1, with a weak D call TRBD1 (6 bases). Germline V gene data show CDR1 as MGHRA and CDR2 as YSYEKL. This CDR3 spans 15 amino acids. Trimming removed 5 bases from V and 4 bases from J, with 17 bases in between.

The CDR3 nucleotides are TGTGCCATCAGCCCAACAGGGTTTAACGAGCAGTACTTC. Its protein product is CAISPTGFNEQYF. This chain connects TRBV10-3 to TRBJ2-7; weak D call: TRBD1 (6 bases). The germline gives CDR1 ENHRY, CDR2 SYGVKD. The CDR3 is made up of 13 amino acids. Trimming removed 6 bases at V and 5 bases at J, with 14 bases between.

This clonotype was recorded at least ten times. The chain links TRBV29-1 to TRBJ1-5; D ambiguous. CDR1 is SQVTM and CDR2 is ANQGSEA in the germline V gene. The CDR3 runs 13 residues. CDR3 sequence (DNA): TGCAGTGCTCGGGATGGGGGCAATCAGCCCCAGCATTTT. It translates to CSARDGGNQPQHF.

The sample holds many counts of this clonotype. CDR3 nucleotides: TGCGCCAGCAGCTTGGTTCCTAGCGGGGGATACAATGAGCAGTTCTTC. It encodes CASSLVPSGGYNEQFF. The chain employs TRBV5-1 and TRBJ2-1, with 10 bases that match TRBD2. From germline, CDR1 is SGHRS and CDR2 YFSETQ. V was clipped by 0 bases and J by 4 bases; unmatched bases: 4. The CDR3 length is 16 residues. Drawing the rest from reference TRBV5-1 and TRBJ2-1, the complete variable domain is KAGVTQTPRYLIKTRGQQVTLSCSPISGHRSVSWYQQTPGQGLQFLFEYFSETQRNKGNFPGRFSGRQFSNSRSEMNVSTLELGDSALYLCASSLVPSGGYNEQFFGPGTRLTVL.

Many counts were recorded for this clonotype. The CDR3 DNA reads TGTGCCAGCAGAACGAGTCCCAGCGCAGTGAATGAGCAGTTCTTC. Translation gives CASRTSPSAVNEQFF. V is TRBV12-3 or TRBV12-4 and J is TRBJ2-1; D not resolved. There are 15 residues in the CDR3. With 6 bases removed from V and 7 bases from J, the gap between germline ends came to 19 bases.

This clonotype was seen repeatedly, ten times or more. The CDR3 here is CAISESLYEQYF. The CDR3, as DNA: TGTGCCATCAGTGAGAGTCTGTACGAGCAGTACTTC. The chain is built from TRBV10-3 and TRBJ2-7, with D uncertain. The CDR3 contains 12 residues. V lost 2 bases, J lost 4 bases, and 6 bases lay in between. Germline V gene sequence: CDR1 ENHRY, CDR2 SYGVKD.

This clonotype appeared many times. This chain links TRBV6-5 with TRBJ1-2; 7 positions agree with TRBD1. V dropped 6 bases and J dropped 8; count of bases not matched to a gene: 9. The CDR3 covers 13 residues. From germline, CDR1 is MNHEY and CDR2 SVGAGI. The CDR3: CASRPDRARGYTF. The CDR3 DNA follows: TGTGCCAGCAGACCCGACAGGGCTAGAGGCTACACCTTC.

This clonotype was observed many times. V gene TRBV20-1 combines with J gene TRBJ1-1; D not resolved. V was clipped by 6 bases and J by 4 bases, with 12 bases between them. In germline, CDR1 is DFQATT, CDR2 SNEGSKA (reference sequence). The CDR3 is made up of 12 amino acids. The CDR3 nucleotides read TGCAGTGCCCCCTGGGAGATCACTGAAGCTTTCTTT. It yields the protein CSAPWEITEAFF.

This clonotype was counted many times. The chain recombines TRBV20-1 with TRBJ1-5; maybe TRBD1 (6 bases). CDR1 and CDR2 from the germline V gene are DFQATT and SNEGSKA (reference sequence). With 1 base removed from V and 4 bases from J, the gap between germline ends came to 8 bases. This CDR3 is 13 amino acids long. CDR3 coding DNA: TGCAGTGCTAGAGTAGGGGGGAATCAGCCCCAGCATTTT. The encoded protein is CSARVGGNQPQHF.

This clonotype was recorded at least ten times. V is TRBV5-1 and J is TRBJ2-7, with D possibly called TRBD1 or TRBD2 (5 bases each). CDR1 SGHRS and CDR2 YFSETQ come from the germline V gene. This CDR3 is 13 amino acids long. V was trimmed by 4 bases and J by 2 bases, leaving 10 bases between them. The CDR3 DNA is TGCGCCAGCAGCAGGGACCTGACCTACGAGCAGTACTTC. Its translation is CASSRDLTYEQYF.

Many counts were recorded for this clonotype. This sequence joins TRBV5-1 and TRBJ2-3, with D tentatively TRBD1 (5 bases). This CDR3 has 15 residues. Between the trimmed V and J ends, which lost 3 bases and 1 base, there was a span of 12 bases. Germline CDR1 SGHRS, CDR2 YFSETQ. The CDR3 here is CASSSSGLGTDTQYF. CDR3 DNA: TGCGCCAGCAGCTCTTCAGGGCTTGGCACAGATACGCAGTATTTT.

This clonotype was observed many times. The CDR3: CASSQGQGIQHYNEQFF. As DNA, the CDR3 is TGTGCCAGCAGCCAGGGACAGGGTATCCAACATTACAATGAGCAGTTCTTC. The chain carries TRBV6-5 and TRBJ2-1; 9 bases line up with TRBD1. The CDR3 runs to 17 residues. Germline trimming cut 6 bases from V and 4 bases from J; bases unmatched to any gene: 13. CDR1 and CDR2 from the germline V gene are MNHEY and SVGAGI.

In its sample, this clonotype was seen many times. This chain joins TRBV28 and TRBJ2-5, with TRBD2 matching over 8 bases. V was clipped by 6 bases and J by 0 bases; unmatched bases: 6. Germline CDR1 MDHEN, CDR2 SYDVKM. The CDR3 sequence is 15 residues long. CDR3 sequence (DNA): TGTGCCAGCAGCGGGGGGGCCGTCTACCAAGAGACCCAGTACTTC. It is translated as CASSGGAVYQETQYF.

This clonotype was observed at least ten times. V and J are TRBV12-3 or TRBV12-4 and TRBJ2-7; D possibly corresponds to TRBD1 (5 bases). The V gene lost 6 bases and the J gene lost 6 bases, with 18 bases spanning the gap. The CDR3 is 14 residues long. This CDR3 is CASRKDTRLGEQYF. In DNA, the CDR3 is TGTGCCAGCAGGAAGGACACCCGTCTAGGCGAGCAGTACTTC.

This clonotype was detected ten times or more. The rearrangement uses TRBV20-1 and TRBJ2-2; D might be TRBD1 or TRBD2, each matching 6 bases. Trimming cost V 5 bases and J 2 bases, with 15 bases left between them. The CDR3 consists of 15 residues. Germline loops: CDR1 DFQATT, CDR2 SNEGSKA (reference sequence). The CDR3 nucleotides read TGCAGTGCTGGCCCCGGGGGCCTCAACACCGGGGAGCTGTTTTTT. It encodes CSAGPGGLNTGELFF.

This clonotype occurred many times. The rearrangement links TRBV4-2 to TRBJ2-3, with 10 bases matching TRBD2. This CDR3 region has 17 residues. Germline loops: CDR1 LGHNA, CDR2 YNFKEQ. J gave up 2 bases and V 0 bases, and 5 bases lay outside the gene matches. CDR3 loop: CASSQDLSGGATDTQYF. The DNA for the CDR3 is TGTGCCAGCAGCCAAGATCTAAGCGGGGGGGCCACAGATACGCAGTATTTT.

This clonotype was recorded many times. The rearrangement uses TRBV7-9 and TRBJ2-4, with 7 bases lining up with TRBD1. The CDR3 consists of 16 residues. Germline CDR1 and CDR2: SEHNR and FQNEAQ (reference sequence). Germline trimming cut 3 bases from V and 7 bases from J; bases unmatched to any gene: 12. The CDR3, as DNA: TGTGCCAGCAGCTTCCTGGTGACAGGGAGTTTGAACATTCAGTACTTC. It yields the protein CASSFLVTGSLNIQYF.

This clonotype was counted ten times or more. V usage is TRBV20-1 and J usage is TRBJ1-5; D gene uncertain. Looked up from germline, CDR1 is DFQATT and CDR2 is SNEGSKA (reference sequence). Between the trimmed V and J ends, which lost 3 bases and 0 bases, there was a span of 27 bases. This CDR3 comprises 20 residues. CDR3 DNA: TGCAGTGCTAGCCGTGGTGGGAGTGGTTGGGGAGCTTATAGCAATCAGCCCCAGCATTTT. The encoded protein is CSASRGGSGWGAYSNQPQHF.

This clonotype was found many times. The DNA of the CDR3 is TGTGCCAGCAGCTCACCTAGGGGGGAGCTGTTTTTT. Its translation is CASSSPRGELFF. This chain links TRBV7-6 with TRBJ2-2, with unresolved D. This CDR3 contains 12 residues. Germline V CDR1 and CDR2: SGHVS, FNYEAQ. The V gene lost 4 bases and the J gene lost 8 bases, with 8 bases spanning the gap. The whole variable domain, filled in from reference TRBV7-6 and TRBJ2-2, reads GAGVSQSPRYKVTKRGQDVALRCDPISGHVSLYWYRQALGQGPEFLTYFNYEAQQDKSGLPNDRFSAERPEGSISTLTIQRTEQRDSAMYRCASSSPRGELFFGEGSRLTVL.

There are many counts of this clonotype. The J gene is TRBJ1-4, the V gene TRBV28; 8 bases align to TRBD1. CDR1 is MDHEN, CDR2 SYDVKM, per germline. The CDR3 loop spans 13 amino acids. V shed 6 bases, J shed 5 bases, and the junction held 2 bases outside the gene matches. The CDR3 nucleotides are TGTGCCAGCAGGGGACAGGCGAATGAAAAACTGTTTTTT. Its protein product is CASRGQANEKLFF.

This clonotype was picked up many times. This chain uses TRBV5-6 with TRBJ1-1; no reliable D call. Trimming pared 5 bases from V and 0 bases from J, leaving 14 bases between. CDR1 and CDR2 from the germline V gene are SGHDT and YYEEEE. The CDR3 spans 15 residues. The chain's CDR3 is CASRYYSVMNTEAFF. The CDR3 DNA reads as TGTGCCAGCAGATATTACAGCGTAATGAACACTGAAGCTTTCTTT.

This clonotype came up many times. This chain joins TRBV27 and TRBJ2-3; 14 bases agree with TRBD2. With V trimmed by 3 bases and J by 6 bases, 2 bases remained unmatched. The CDR3 runs to 15 residues. CDR1 and CDR2 from the germline V gene are MNHEY and SMNVEV (reference sequence). Here the CDR3 reads CASSLGLAGADTQYF. Here the CDR3 DNA reads TGTGCCAGCAGTTTGGGACTAGCGGGGGCCGATACGCAGTATTTT.

The table lists this clonotype with many counts. The gene calls are TRBV29-1 and TRBJ2-5; D gene unclear. V gave up 4 bases and J gave up 5 bases, with 17 bases separating them. Germline V gene sequence: CDR1 SQVTM, CDR2 ANQGSEA. This CDR3 region has 14 residues. The CDR3 loop reads CSVVAGHRQETQYF. The CDR3 nucleotides are TGCAGCGTTGTGGCCGGGCACCGTCAGGAGACCCAGTACTTC.

This clonotype was counted at least ten times. The V and J genes are TRBV5-1 and TRBJ2-3, with D unresolved. V lost 0 bases and J lost 3, with 8 bases in between. This CDR3 is built from 14 residues. Per the germline V gene, CDR1 is SGHRS and CDR2 is YFSETQ. CDR3 DNA sequence: TGCGCCAGCAGCTTGGGGACCTGGACAGATACGCAGTATTTT. This encodes CASSLGTWTDTQYF.

This clonotype was found many times. The chain is built from TRBV12-3 or TRBV12-4 and TRBJ2-1; 9 bases line up with TRBD1. The CDR3 is 15 residues long. Trimming at V came to 5 bases and at J to 4 bases, leaving 6 bases not matched to a gene. This chain's CDR3 is CASSPTGGAYNEQFF. The CDR3 coding sequence is TGTGCCAGCAGTCCCACAGGGGGCGCGTACAATGAGCAGTTCTTC.

This clonotype has a count of ten or more. The chain uses TRBV20-1 and TRBJ2-3; 10 nucleotides align to TRBD2. This CDR3 region has 15 residues. Losses at the gene ends were 5 bases for V and 4 bases for J; bases not matched to a gene: 9. CDR1 is DFQATT, CDR2 SNEGSKA, per germline (reference sequence). In DNA form, the CDR3 reads TGCAGTGCTGGGGCTAGCGGGGGCACGGCAGATACGCAGTATTTT. Translating it yields CSAGASGGTADTQYF.

This clonotype came up many times. The J gene is TRBJ2-7, the V gene TRBV18; TRBD1 is a possible D gene (6 bases). Trimming cost V 3 bases and J 0 bases, with 15 bases left between them. The germline gives CDR1 KGHSH, CDR2 LQKENI. The CDR3 runs to 16 residues. The CDR3 here is CASSPTGQVGSYEQYF. The DNA for the CDR3 is TGTGCCAGCTCACCGACGGGACAAGTCGGCTCCTACGAGCAGTACTTC.

This clonotype was observed many times. This rearrangement joins TRBV5-1 to TRBJ2-3; D may be TRBD2 (5 bases). CDR3 length: 13 residues. The V end was cut by 4 bases, the J end by 2 bases, with 8 bases between. The germline V gene has CDR1 SGHRS and CDR2 YFSETQ. This CDR3 reads CASSPGFTDTQYF. The CDR3 coding sequence is TGCGCCAGCAGCCCGGGGTTCACAGATACGCAGTATTTT.

The chain links TRBV29-1 to TRBJ1-5, with D possibly TRBD1 on 5 matching bases. This CDR3 contains 15 residues. Germline V gives CDR1 SQVTM, CDR2 ANQGSEA. Trimming took 5 bases from V and 3 from J, leaving 17 bases between them. The CDR3 coding sequence is TGCAGCGTTCGAGGGGCGGGTCGTGACAATCAGCCCCAGCATTTT. Its translation: CSVRGAGRDNQPQHF.

Many counts were recorded for this clonotype. J is TRBJ2-7 and V is TRBV29-1, with 10 bases lining up with TRBD1. Germline V gene data show CDR1 as SQVTM and CDR2 as ANQGSEA. The junction had 6 bases not matched to a gene; V was cut back by 4 bases and J by 3 bases. The CDR3 has 14 residues. The DNA of the CDR3 is TGCAGCGTTGTTGGGTGGACAGGGGGCTACGAGCAGTACTTC. Protein sequence: CSVVGWTGGYEQYF.

This clonotype was found many times. The chain couples TRBV7-2 to TRBJ1-5; unclear D gene. Germline CDR1 SGHTA, CDR2 FQGNSA. Trimming removed 1 base at V and 6 bases at J, with 13 bases between. The CDR3 has 15 residues. Here the CDR3 DNA reads TGTGCCAGCAGCTTAGTCGTCGGGCAGTCTCAGCCCCAGCATTTT. Amino acids: CASSLVVGQSQPQHF.

This clonotype was counted many times. The gene calls are TRBV20-1 and TRBJ1-6; D is possibly TRBD1 (6 bases). Germline lookup yields CDR1 DFQATT and CDR2 SNEGSKA (reference sequence). CDR3 length equals 15 residues. V lost 5 bases and J lost 4, with 15 bases in between. CDR3: CSASMTGAYNSPLHF. CDR3 coding DNA: TGCAGTGCTTCTATGACGGGGGCTTATAATTCACCCCTCCACTTT.